The TCR beta chain under discussion was sequenced for a study of cytomegalovirus exposure and HLA in healthy donors. The PCR ran on 60 Vbeta and 13 Jbeta primers. Repertoires were generated with immunoSEQ multiplex PCR, while TCRdb's copy carries only in-frame clones and drops some. The table includes 200,000 to 250,000 clones, 82% detected once. The CDR3 is 15 amino acids. The V end lost 4 bases, the J end lost 3 bases, and 14 bases lay between the germline ends. CDR1 SGHRS and CDR2 YFSETQ come from the germline V gene. V is TRBV5-1 and J is TRBJ1-5; a possible D gene is TRBD1 (6 bases). The sequence derives from a woman aged 40 to 50 in good health and CMV-seropositive. Material for sequencing was PBMCs. Written as DNA, the CDR3 is TGCGCCAGCAGCCGTGACGCGGGGGCCAATCAGCCCCAGCATTTT. Translation: CASSRDAGANQPQHF. Using reference TRBV5-1 and TRBJ1-5 for the parts outside the CDR3, the full variable domain is KAGVTQTPRYLIKTRGQQVTLSCSPISGHRSVSWYQQTPGQGLQFLFEYFSETQRNKGNFPGRFSGRQFSNSRSEMNVSTLELGDSALYLCASSRDAGANQPQHFGDGTRLSIL.